This entry lists 30 T cell receptor beta chains sequenced from one sample in a study of blood T cell repertoires in COVID-19. Sequencing used immunoSEQ multiplex PCR; TCRdb keeps in-frame clones, though not all of them. This sample has about 380,000 clones, with around 87% found just once. The sample was PBMCs or T cells enriched from blood (not recorded which). These receptors were collected from a young man who had recovered from COVID-19.

V and J are TRBV2 and TRBJ2-7; D is possibly TRBD2 (6 bases). V lost 8 bases and J 7 bases, leaving 12 bases between the germline ends. The germline V gene has CDR1 SNHLY and CDR2 FYNNEI. The CDR3 is made up of 11 amino acids. The CDR3 region is CASGLMGEQYF. The CDR3, as DNA: TGTGCCAGCGGACTAATGGGGGAGCAGTACTTC.

The chain couples TRBV7-9 to TRBJ2-1; D is unresolved. V was cut by 1 base and J by 8 bases, with 15 bases left in between. The length of the CDR3 is 15 residues. CDR1 and CDR2 (germline): SEHNR, FQNEAQ (reference sequence). The CDR3: CASSLGSTVFDEQFF. The CDR3 DNA reads as TGTGCCAGCAGCTTAGGGTCAACTGTTTTCGATGAGCAGTTCTTC.

The gene calls are TRBV6-1 and TRBJ2-3; D unclear. The CDR3 contains 15 residues. Trimming removed 1 base from V and 2 bases from J, with 10 bases in between. CDR1 MNHNS and CDR2 SASEGT come from the germline V gene. The CDR3 reads CASSEGDKVTDTQYF. Here the CDR3 DNA reads TGTGCCAGCAGTGAAGGTGACAAAGTCACAGATACGCAGTATTTT.

The chain is built from TRBV13 and TRBJ2-7, with 7 bases lining up with TRBD1. Per the germline V gene, CDR1 is PRHDT and CDR2 is FYEKMQ (reference sequence). The CDR3 contains 14 residues. V gave up 5 bases and J gave up 1 base; unmatched junction bases: 5. CDR3 protein: CASSPSTGSYEQYF. The CDR3 bases are TGTGCCAGCAGCCCCTCGACAGGGTCCTACGAGCAGTACTTC.

This clone has more than one count but fewer than ten. The chain couples TRBV9 to TRBJ1-6; D is possibly TRBD1 (6 bases). This CDR3 spans 15 amino acids. Germline V lookup: CDR1 SGDLS, CDR2 YYNGEE. V shed 0 bases and J shed 8 bases, with 12 bases lying between them. The CDR3 nucleotides read TGTGCCAGCAGCGTAGAGGGGGGGCCTGATTCACCCCTCCACTTT. This translates into CASSVEGGPDSPLHF.

This chain joins TRBV7-9 and TRBJ1-2; D gene ambiguous. This CDR3 spans 11 amino acids. The V gene lost 1 base and the J gene lost 7 bases, with 4 bases spanning the gap. The germline V gene has CDR1 SEHNR and CDR2 FQNEAQ (reference sequence). CDR3 residues: CASSLVAGYTF. CDR3 bases: TGTGCCAGCAGCTTAGTGGCTGGCTACACCTTC. Variable domain in full (rest from reference TRBV7-9 and TRBJ1-2): DTGVSQNPRHKITKRGQNVTFRCDPISEHNRLYWYRQTLGQGPEFLTYFQNEAQLEKSRLLSDRFSAERPKGSFSTLEIQRTEQGDSAMYLCASSLVAGYTFGSGTRLTVV.

The rearrangement links TRBV19 to TRBJ1-2; unclear D gene. This CDR3 spans 14 amino acids. Germline V CDR1 and CDR2: LNHDA, SQIVND (reference sequence). V lost 5 bases, J lost 0 bases, and 10 bases lay in between. For the CDR3, the DNA is TGTGCCAGTAGTCAAACTCGTCCTAACTATGGCTACACCTTC. Amino acids: CASSQTRPNYGYTF.

The CDR3 protein is CASSQTVNEQFF. CDR3 bases: TGTGCCAGCAGCCAGACAGTCAATGAGCAGTTCTTC. The V gene is TRBV14, the J gene TRBJ2-1, with D possibly TRBD1 on 5 matching bases. V shed 3 bases and J shed 6 bases, with 6 bases lying between them. Germline CDR1 reads SGHDN; CDR2 reads FVKESK. This CDR3 spans 12 amino acids.

The gene calls are TRBV3-1 (or the pseudogene TRBV3-2) and TRBJ2-7; a possible D gene is TRBD2 (5 bases). V was cut by 1 base and J by 3 bases, with 10 bases left in between. Germline loops: CDR1 LGHDT, CDR2 YNNKEL (reference sequence). The CDR3 covers 14 residues. The CDR3 DNA is TGTGCCAGCAGCCAAGGAGGGCGAAACTACGAGCAGTACTTC. Translation gives CASSQGGRNYEQYF.

The rearrangement joins TRBV5-4 to TRBJ1-2, with D maybe TRBD1 (5 bases). The V end was cut by 1 base, the J end by 3 bases, with 7 bases between. The CDR3 spans 13 residues. Germline lookup yields CDR1 SGHNT and CDR2 YYREEE (reference sequence). CDR3 DNA: TGTGCCAGCAGCTTGAGGGGCGACTATGGCTACACCTTC. Translating gives CASSLRGDYGYTF.

The rearrangement links TRBV2 to TRBJ1-5; TRBD1 matches at 9 bases. The CDR3 contains 15 residues. The V gene end was trimmed by 7 bases and the J gene end by 5 bases; junction bases not matched to a gene: 9. Per germline, CDR1 SNHLY and CDR2 FYNNEI. The DNA of the CDR3 is TGTGCCAGCACAGATTTAGGACAGGGGTATCAGCCCCAGCATTTT. It specifies CASTDLGQGYQPQHF.

This clone has just one count. Here the CDR3 reads CASSFGPGGLGELFF. The DNA of the CDR3 is TGTGCCAGCAGCTTTGGACCGGGAGGATTAGGGGAGCTGTTTTTT. The chain uses TRBV5-4 and TRBJ2-2, with 7 bases that match TRBD2. There are 15 residues in the CDR3. With V trimmed by 2 bases and J by 8 bases, 9 bases remained unmatched. CDR1 is SGHNT and CDR2 is YYREEE in the germline V gene (reference sequence).

CDR3 coding DNA: TGTGCCAGCAGCGCTGATATGAGGGGGTTCTCCTACGAGCAGTACTTC. This encodes CASSADMRGFSYEQYF. This sequence joins TRBV5-4 and TRBJ2-7, with TRBD1 as a possible D gene (6 bases). Germline CDR1 SGHNT, CDR2 YYREEE (reference sequence). V was pared by 4 bases and J by 0 bases, with 17 bases between. The CDR3 covers 16 residues. The full variable domain, in which reference TRBV5-4 and TRBJ2-7 provide the parts outside the CDR3, is ETGVTQSPTHLIKTRGQQVTLRCSSQSGHNTVSWYQQALGQGPQFIFQYYREEENGRGNFPPRFSGLQFPNYSSELNVNALELDDSALYLCASSADMRGFSYEQYFGPGTRLTVT.

The V and J genes are TRBV27 and TRBJ2-7; 8 bases line up with TRBD1. This CDR3 spans 15 amino acids. The germline V gene has CDR1 MNHEY and CDR2 SMNVEV (reference sequence). Unmatched junction bases numbered 6, after V lost 3 bases and J lost 2 bases. As DNA, the CDR3 is TGTGCCAGCAGTTTGCCGGGACAGGAGGCCTACGAGCAGTACTTC. As protein: CASSLPGQEAYEQYF.

The rearrangement links TRBV28 to TRBJ1-2, with 8 bases that match TRBD1. Per germline, CDR1 MDHEN and CDR2 SYDVKM. The CDR3 extends over 15 amino acids. J was trimmed by 6 bases and V by 3 bases; bases with no gene match: 9. CDR3 region: CASSLFRGLLDGYTF. CDR3 sequence (DNA): TGTGCCAGCAGTTTGTTCAGGGGGCTTTTAGATGGCTACACCTTC.

This clone is a singleton in its sample. The chain recombines TRBV5-4 with TRBJ2-7, with a weak D call TRBD1 (6 bases). The CDR3 is 13 residues long. Germline V gives CDR1 SGHNT, CDR2 YYREEE (reference sequence). Trimming took off 4 bases at V and 5 bases at J, with 13 bases between the two ends. CDR3 loop: CASSPGQGNEQYF. The DNA for the CDR3 is TGTGCCAGCAGCCCCGGTCAGGGGAACGAGCAGTACTTC.

This rearrangement joins TRBV7-8 to TRBJ1-3, with 9 bases lining up with TRBD1. Germline CDR1 reads SGHVS; CDR2 reads FQNEAQ. The CDR3 extends over 15 amino acids. V shed 5 bases, J shed 7 bases, and the junction held 9 bases outside the gene matches. CDR3 sequence reads: CASSPVLGTGNTIYF. CDR3 nucleotides: TGTGCCAGCAGCCCAGTTCTCGGGACAGGGAACACCATATATTTT.

This rearrangement joins TRBV7-8 to TRBJ2-2, with 7 nucleotides matching TRBD2. The CDR3 loop spans 13 amino acids. V lost 7 bases, J lost 6 bases, and 5 bases stayed unmatched. Germline lookup yields CDR1 SGHVS and CDR2 FQNEAQ. CDR3 sequence reads: CASTGRVAGELFF. The CDR3 DNA reads as TGTGCCAGCACTGGGAGGGTAGCCGGGGAGCTGTTTTTT.

This rearrangement joins TRBV6-5 to TRBJ2-7, with D possibly matching TRBD2 (6 bases). CDR3 length: 13 residues. The germline CDR1 and CDR2 sequences are MNHEY and SVGAGI. V dropped 4 bases and J dropped 7 bases, with 14 bases sitting between them. The CDR3 is CASSSALAGEQYF. The CDR3 nucleotides read TGTGCCAGCAGTTCTGCACTAGCTGGTGAGCAGTACTTC.

This chain's CDR3 is CSVGDSEQPQHF. CDR3 nucleotide sequence: TGCAGCGTGGGGGACAGTGAACAGCCCCAGCATTTT. The chain joins TRBV29-1 to TRBJ1-5; 7 nucleotides agree with TRBD1. CDR1 SQVTM and CDR2 ANQGSEA come from the germline V gene. This CDR3 contains 12 residues. V was pared by 6 bases and J by 7 bases, with 6 bases of the junction left unmatched.

Only a few counts were recorded for this clone. This same CDR3 is encoded by further DNA sequences in the sample. V is TRBV9 and J is TRBJ2-1; TRBD2 agrees at 7 bases. Germline trimming cut 0 bases from V and 3 bases from J; bases unmatched to any gene: 3. Germline CDR1 SGDLS, CDR2 YYNGEE. The CDR3 is 15 amino acids. The CDR3 DNA follows: TGTGCCAGCAGCGTAGACAGCGGGGTCTACAATGAGCAGTTCTTC. The encoded protein is CASSVDSGVYNEQFF.

The chain couples TRBV18 to TRBJ2-7, with D possibly being TRBD1 (6 bases). This CDR3 contains 16 residues. The V and J ends lost 5 bases and 2 bases respectively, with 19 bases between them. Germline V gene sequence: CDR1 KGHSH, CDR2 LQKENI. CDR3 amino acids: CASSGRDTTTPYEQYF. CDR3 coding DNA: TGTGCCAGCTCAGGCAGGGACACCACTACCCCCTACGAGCAGTACTTC.

V gene TRBV7-2 combines with J gene TRBJ1-1; D not resolved. The length of the CDR3 is 16 residues. The germline V and J ends were trimmed by 5 bases and 3 bases, with 19 bases remaining between them. Germline loops: CDR1 SGHTA, CDR2 FQGNSA. DNA for the CDR3: TGTGCCAGCAGCCCCACTAGACTGTCACGGGACACTGAAGCTTTCTTT. It codes for CASSPTRLSRDTEAFF. The full variable domain, rest sourced from reference TRBV7-2 and TRBJ1-1, is GAGVSQSPSNKVTEKGKDVELRCDPISGHTALYWYRQSLGQGLEFLIYFQGNSAPDKSGLPSDRFSAERTGGSVSTLTIQRTQQEDSAVYLCASSPTRLSRDTEAFFGQGTRLTVV.

The chain joins TRBV5-1 to TRBJ1-4, with TRBD1 matching 8 bases. Germline V gives CDR1 SGHRS, CDR2 YFSETQ. This CDR3 comprises 14 residues. V was pared by 3 bases and J by 4 bases, with 2 bases of the junction left unmatched. The CDR3 DNA follows: TGCGCCAGCAGCTCAGGGGGCAATAATGAAAAACTGTTTTTT. This sequence encodes CASSSGGNNEKLFF.

This rearrangement joins TRBV30 to TRBJ2-2, with D possibly matching TRBD1 (6 bases). V lost 4 bases and J 4 bases, leaving 7 bases between the germline ends. This CDR3 is built from 12 residues. CDR1 and CDR2 (germline): GTSNPN, SVGIG (reference sequence). This CDR3 is CAWTGATGELFF. The CDR3 coding sequence is TGTGCCTGGACAGGGGCCACCGGGGAGCTGTTTTTT.

Details on this clone: This specimen includes other DNA sequences encoding the same CDR3. The CDR3 spells CASSLGQQNTEAFF. The CDR3 coding sequence is TGCGCCAGCAGCTTGGGACAGCAAAACACTGAAGCTTTCTTT. The V call is TRBV5-1, the J call TRBJ1-1; D perhaps matches TRBD1 (5 bases). The CDR3 is made up of 14 amino acids. Trimming shortened V by 0 bases and J by 2 bases, and 8 bases separated the two germline ends. CDR1 is SGHRS and CDR2 is YFSETQ in the germline V gene. Full variable domain (missing parts from reference TRBV5-1 and TRBJ1-1): KAGVTQTPRYLIKTRGQQVTLSCSPISGHRSVSWYQQTPGQGLQFLFEYFSETQRNKGNFPGRFSGRQFSNSRSEMNVSTLELGDSALYLCASSLGQQNTEAFFGQGTRLTVV.

The genes are TRBV18 and TRBJ2-7; D uncertain. This CDR3 comprises 12 residues. V was cut by 6 bases and J by 2 bases, with 8 bases left in between. Per the germline V gene, CDR1 is KGHSH and CDR2 is LQKENI. The CDR3 sequence is CASSLTAYEQYF. The CDR3 nucleotides are TGTGCCAGCTCCCTTACAGCCTACGAGCAGTACTTC.

This clone was recorded a few times. The chain employs TRBV5-1 and TRBJ1-5, with D perhaps TRBD1 (6 bases). The CDR3 loop spans 14 amino acids. Trimming cost V 5 bases and J 5 bases, with 14 bases left between them. Germline lookup yields CDR1 SGHRS and CDR2 YFSETQ. CDR3 amino acids: CASSRGGLDQPQHF. Written as DNA, the CDR3 is TGCGCCAGCAGTCGCGGGGGGCTTGATCAGCCCCAGCATTTT. The full variable domain, in which reference TRBV5-1 and TRBJ1-5 provide the parts outside the CDR3, is KAGVTQTPRYLIKTRGQQVTLSCSPISGHRSVSWYQQTPGQGLQFLFEYFSETQRNKGNFPGRFSGRQFSNSRSEMNVSTLELGDSALYLCASSRGGLDQPQHFGDGTRLSIL.

The genes are TRBV25-1 and TRBJ2-7, with 11 bases aligning to TRBD2. The CDR3 consists of 14 residues. Germline CDR1 reads MGHDK; CDR2 reads SYGVNS. V was clipped by 6 bases and J by 2 bases; unmatched bases: 3. Here the CDR3 reads CASSVAGGTYEQYF. The CDR3 nucleotides are TGTGCCAGCAGCGTAGCGGGGGGGACCTACGAGCAGTACTTC.

This clone showed up just a few times. The genes are TRBV7-9 and TRBJ2-1, with no clear D. The ends were cut back, 0 bases at V and 10 bases at J, with 4 bases in the middle. The CDR3 totals 11 residues. CDR1 and CDR2 (germline): SEHNR, FQNEAQ (reference sequence). In nucleotides, the CDR3 is TGTGCCAGCAGCTTAGCCGGGGAGCAGTTCTTC. This gives the protein CASSLAGEQFF.